Below are 2 T cell receptor beta chains sequenced from a single sample in a study of T cells in Graves' hyperthyroidism and ophthalmopathy. RNA transcripts yielded amplified TCR beta CDR3 regions. Carried out on the TCR CDR3, a first-round RT-PCR used the HTBI primer set. TCRdb passed the multiplex PCR reads through MiXCR, listing each CDR3 protein once. Altogether 360,000 or so distinct CDR3 sequences are present, about a sixth being singletons, with the ten largest covering 15% to 17%. Sequencing was carried out using blood. The receptors come from a woman between 40 and 50 years old with Graves' ophthalmopathy.

Many counts were recorded for this clonotype. This CDR3 reads CASRSDTREGGYTF. For the CDR3, the DNA is TGTGCCAGCAGGTCGGATACCCGGGAGGGTGGCTACACCTTC. The chain has TRBV2 and TRBJ1-2; D is unclear. V gave up 6 bases and J gave up 7 bases, with 18 bases separating them. The CDR3 spans 14 residues. Germline CDR1 reads SNHLY; CDR2 reads FYNNEI.

This clonotype came up many times. The chain couples TRBV30 to TRBJ1-2; 7 nucleotides match TRBD1. This CDR3 comprises 14 residues. Germline loops: CDR1 GTSNPN, CDR2 SVGIG (reference sequence). With 1 base clipped from V and 6 bases from J, the junction kept 8 bases outside the gene matches. CDR3 coding DNA: TGTGCCTGGAGTGGGGGAGGGGGCGCCCATGGCTACACCTTC. Amino acids: CAWSGGGGAHGYTF.